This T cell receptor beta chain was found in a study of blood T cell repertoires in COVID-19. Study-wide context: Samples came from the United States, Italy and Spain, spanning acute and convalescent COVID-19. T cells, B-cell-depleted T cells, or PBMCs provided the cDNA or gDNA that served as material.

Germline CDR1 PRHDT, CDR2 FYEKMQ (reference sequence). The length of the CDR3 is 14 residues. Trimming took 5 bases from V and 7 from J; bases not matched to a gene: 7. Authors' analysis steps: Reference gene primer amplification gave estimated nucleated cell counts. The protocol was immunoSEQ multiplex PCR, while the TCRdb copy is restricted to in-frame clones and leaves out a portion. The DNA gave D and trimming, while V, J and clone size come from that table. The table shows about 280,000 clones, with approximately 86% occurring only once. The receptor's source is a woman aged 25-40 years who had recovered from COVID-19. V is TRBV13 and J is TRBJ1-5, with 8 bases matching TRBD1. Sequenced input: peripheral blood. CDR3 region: CASSPDRDGQPQHF. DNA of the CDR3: TGTGCCAGCAGCCCGGACAGGGATGGACAGCCCCAGCATTTT.